This entry describes one T cell receptor beta chain. The data were taken from a study of cytomegalovirus exposure and HLA in healthy donors. PCR primers comprised 60 Vbeta and 13 Jbeta primers. Generated by immunoSEQ multiplex PCR, the TCRdb table keeps only in-frame clones and is missing some. The sample carries over 95,000 clones, 70% to 85% recorded once. The V gene lost 5 bases and the J gene lost 2 bases, with 21 bases spanning the gap. Germline CDR1 MGHRA, CDR2 YSYEKL. This CDR3 has 17 amino acids. This receptor was taken from a man in his forties in good health and CMV-seropositive. The sample taken for sequencing was PBMCs. The chain recombines TRBV4-1 with TRBJ1-2, with D uncertain. The CDR3: CASSYREESSTNYGYTF. The DNA of the CDR3 is TGCGCCAGCAGCTACCGCGAGGAATCCAGTACCAACTATGGCTACACCTTC.